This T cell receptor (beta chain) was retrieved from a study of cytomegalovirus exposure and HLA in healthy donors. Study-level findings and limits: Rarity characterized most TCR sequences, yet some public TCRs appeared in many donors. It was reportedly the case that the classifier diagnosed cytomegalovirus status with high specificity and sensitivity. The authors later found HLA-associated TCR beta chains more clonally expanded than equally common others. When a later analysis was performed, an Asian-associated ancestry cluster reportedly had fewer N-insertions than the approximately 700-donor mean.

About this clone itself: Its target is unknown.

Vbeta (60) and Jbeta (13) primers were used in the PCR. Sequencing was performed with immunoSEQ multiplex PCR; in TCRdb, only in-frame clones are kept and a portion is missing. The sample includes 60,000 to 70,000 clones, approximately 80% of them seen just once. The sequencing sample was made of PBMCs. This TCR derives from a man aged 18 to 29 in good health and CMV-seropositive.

CDR3 sequence: CASSLEGARTQYF. CDR3 DNA sequence: TGTGCCAGCAGCTTGGAGGGGGCACGGACCCAGTACTTC. The rearrangement links TRBV5-6 to TRBJ2-5, with 7 bases identical to TRBD1. The CDR3 spans 13 residues. J was trimmed by 7 bases and V by 0 bases; bases with no gene match: 3. The germline V gene has CDR1 SGHDT and CDR2 YYEEEE.